This TCR beta chain is from a study of blood T cell repertoires in COVID-19. Looking at the study overall: Whether acute or convalescent, the COVID-19 samples came from the United States, Italy and Spain. PBMCs, B-cell-depleted T cells, or T cells provided the cDNA or gDNA that made up the material.

This CDR3 is 15 amino acids long. Germline assignment: CDR1 SGHNT and CDR2 YYREEE (reference sequence). Trimming removed 2 bases from V and 1 base from J, with 7 bases in between. How the authors handled the data: Amplification with reference gene primers provided the estimates of nucleated cell counts. Libraries were prepared by immunoSEQ multiplex PCR; TCRdb keeps only in-frame clonotypes and omits some of them. V and J calls and clone size follow that table, whereas D and trimming were derived from the DNA. The sample yields approximately 160,000 clones, approximately 83% seen once. The chain links TRBV5-4 to TRBJ2-6; D gene uncertain. Material: peripheral blood. The clonotype comes from a woman aged 80 or over with active or convalescent COVID-19. The CDR3 DNA reads TGTGCCAGCAGCTTCTCCAGATCTGGGGCCAACGTCCTGACTTTC. Its translation is CASSFSRSGANVLTF.